This T cell receptor beta chain was sequenced in a study of cytomegalovirus exposure and HLA in healthy donors. At sampling all donors were nominally healthy, likely with unrecorded immune exposures. The CDR3 spans 14 residues. The junction had 11 bases not matched to a gene; V was cut back by 8 bases and J by 4 bases. The germline CDR1 and CDR2 sequences are MDHEN and SYDVKM. Findings of the study overall: There were several of the most significant clusters that appeared linked to common viral pathogens in a later analysis. CMV serostatus alone was available as immune exposure information.

PCR involved 60 Vbeta and 13 Jbeta primers. Here immunoSEQ multiplex PCR was the method, and the copy in TCRdb shows in-frame clones only, minus some. The repertoire table contains 53,000 or so clones. Of note for this clone: The antigen remains unidentified.

Sequenced input: PBMCs. This clonotype was sampled from a man younger than 30 in good health and CMV-seropositive. The chain combines TRBV28 with TRBJ2-7; 7 nucleotides agree with TRBD2. The CDR3 here is CASLPAGDRYEQYF. The CDR3 nucleotides read TGTGCCAGCCTGCCGGCGGGAGATCGGTACGAGCAGTACTTC. Full variable domain (remainder filled in from reference TRBV28 and TRBJ2-7): DVKVTQSSRYLVKRTGEKVFLECVQDMDHENMFWYRQDPGLGLRLIYFSYDVKMKEKGDIPEGYSVSREKKERFSLILESASTNQTSMYLCASLPAGDRYEQYFGPGTRLTVT.